This TCR beta chain emerged from a study of control samples from healthy donors and cancer patients. Assay used: immunoSEQ multiplex PCR; TCRdb lists only in-frame clones, some missing. The sample has under 75,000 clones; 85% are singletons. The sequence was obtained from a man between 35 and 55 years old in good health. Material for sequencing was blood.

The CDR3 spells CASSRSGRWNEQFF. Here the CDR3 DNA reads TGTGCCAGCTCCCGAAGCGGGAGGTGGAATGAGCAGTTCTTC. The chain employs TRBV2 and TRBJ2-1, with TRBD2 identical over 9 bases. The V segment lost 8 bases and the J segment 7 bases; nucleotides outside the gene matches: 9. The CDR3 loop spans 14 amino acids. In germline, CDR1 is SNHLY, CDR2 FYNNEI. The complete variable domain, with remaining parts taken from reference TRBV2 and TRBJ2-1, reads EPEVTQTPSHQVTQMGQEVILRCVPISNHLYFYWYRQILGQKVEFLVSFYNNEISEKSEIFDDQFSVERPDGSNFTLKIRSTKLEDSAMYFCASSRSGRWNEQFFGPGTRLTVL.